A single sample is the source of the 23 T cell receptor beta chains below, sequenced in a study of cytomegalovirus exposure and HLA in healthy donors. The data were produced by immunoSEQ multiplex PCR, yet TCRdb's version contains in-frame clones alone and is incomplete. The profile covers 250,000 to 400,000 clones, with over 75% appearing a single time and around 0.91% taken by the ten largest. Source material: PBMCs. The receptors come from a man under 40 in good health and CMV-seronegative.

The rearrangement joins TRBV5-6 to TRBJ2-3, with 8 bases matching TRBD1. The CDR3 is made up of 16 amino acids. Germline-derived CDR1 and CDR2 are SGHDT and YYEEEE. Trimming cost V 0 bases and J 3 bases; bases outside gene matches: 6. The CDR3 DNA reads as TGTGCCAGCAGCTTGGAGGCCAGGGGGCCGACAGATACGCAGTATTTT. It is translated as CASSLEARGPTDTQYF.

The chain recombines TRBV2 with TRBJ1-1; 10 bases are a match to TRBD1. V was pared by 4 bases and J by 10 bases, with 9 bases of the junction left unmatched. This CDR3 is 14 amino acids long. CDR1 is SNHLY, CDR2 FYNNEI, per germline. The CDR3 sequence: CASSGQGALLGAFF. The CDR3 bases are TGTGCCAGCAGTGGACAGGGGGCCCTTCTAGGAGCTTTCTTT. Full variable domain (missing parts from reference TRBV2 and TRBJ1-1): EPEVTQTPSHQVTQMGQEVILRCVPISNHLYFYWYRQILGQKVEFLVSFYNNEISEKSEIFDDQFSVERPDGSNFTLKIRSTKLEDSAMYFCASSGQGALLGAFFGQGTRLTVV.

The chain links TRBV7-9 to TRBJ1-1; 9 bases match TRBD1. The CDR3 has 15 amino acids. Germline V CDR1 and CDR2: SEHNR, FQNEAQ (reference sequence). With 5 bases clipped from V and 6 bases from J, the junction kept 10 bases outside the gene matches. The CDR3 loop reads CASSPQGQGFSEAFF. CDR3 nucleotides: TGTGCCAGCAGCCCCCAAGGACAGGGGTTCTCTGAAGCTTTCTTT.

This chain uses TRBV7-6 with TRBJ2-5, with a possible D match to TRBD1 (5 bases). Germline CDR1 SGHVS, CDR2 FNYEAQ. CDR3 length: 14 residues. Trimming removed 0 bases from V and 6 bases from J, with 11 bases in between. CDR3 sequence (DNA): TGTGCCAGCAGCTTAGCGCAGGGTCCTCAGACCCAGTACTTC. Its translation is CASSLAQGPQTQYF.

The V call is TRBV4-1, the J call TRBJ2-3; 9 bases map to TRBD2. The V and J ends lost 8 bases and 4 bases, in that order; junction bases with no gene match: 13. This CDR3 comprises 16 residues. The germline gives CDR1 MGHRA, CDR2 YSYEKL. The CDR3 protein is CASRSLAGGVADTQYF. The CDR3 nucleotides read TGCGCCAGCCGCAGTCTCGCGGGGGGGGTCGCAGATACGCAGTATTTT.

DNA of the CDR3: TGTGCCAGCAGCTTAGAATGGGACAGGACTTCCCATCAGCCCCAGCATTTT. Amino acids: CASSLEWDRTSHQPQHF. The chain recombines TRBV7-2 with TRBJ1-5, with 8 bases fitting TRBD1. The germline V gene has CDR1 SGHTA and CDR2 FQGNSA. The trim removed 1 base at V and 5 bases at J, leaving 10 bases unmatched. This CDR3 contains 17 residues.

The chain carries TRBV7-2 and TRBJ1-5; 7 bases are shared with TRBD1. This CDR3 is 15 amino acids long. Germline CDR1 reads SGHTA; CDR2 reads FQGNSA. Trimming took 5 bases from V and 0 from J; bases not matched to a gene: 4. The CDR3 bases are TGTGCCAGCAGCCTTAGACAGGGTAGCAATCAGCCCCAGCATTTT. It codes for CASSLRQGSNQPQHF.

J is TRBJ1-1 and V is TRBV18; the match to TRBD1 covers 8 bases. Germline V CDR1 and CDR2: KGHSH, LQKENI. There are 16 residues in the CDR3. V gave up 4 bases and J gave up 6 bases; unmatched junction bases: 13. The CDR3 sequence: CASSRLQSGQGPEAFF. The CDR3 DNA reads as TGTGCCAGCTCACGCCTACAATCCGGACAGGGCCCTGAAGCTTTCTTT.

The genes are TRBV19 and TRBJ2-3, with 7 bases lining up with TRBD1. The CDR3 has 13 amino acids. Trimming cost V 4 bases and J 6 bases; bases outside gene matches: 4. Germline assignment: CDR1 LNHDA and CDR2 SQIVND (reference sequence). The CDR3 sequence is CASSNQGVDTQYF. The CDR3 DNA sequence: TGTGCCAGTAGTAATCAGGGGGTGGATACGCAGTATTTT.

The genes are TRBV4-2 and TRBJ2-5, with unresolved D. V lost 0 bases, J lost 5 bases, and 10 bases lay in between. Germline V CDR1 and CDR2: LGHNA, YNFKEQ. This CDR3 has 14 residues. In DNA form, the CDR3 reads TGTGCCAGCAGCCAAGAGGGCCACTGGGAGACCCAGTACTTC. Protein sequence: CASSQEGHWETQYF.

The chain is built from TRBV7-2 and TRBJ1-5, with TRBD1 matching 10 bases. CDR1 is SGHTA and CDR2 is FQGNSA in the germline V gene. This CDR3 is 16 amino acids long. V dropped 5 bases and J dropped 5; count of bases not matched to a gene: 9. The CDR3 coding sequence is TGTGCCAGCAGCGGGACAGGGGATCTATTTTATCAGCCCCAGCATTTT. Translating it yields CASSGTGDLFYQPQHF.

This clone was observed a single time. The V call is TRBV5-1, the J call TRBJ2-3; TRBD2 matches at 7 bases. The germline V gene has CDR1 SGHRS and CDR2 YFSETQ. Trimming at V came to 2 bases and at J to 3 bases, leaving 9 bases not matched to a gene. The CDR3 totals 16 residues. The CDR3 sequence: CASSFSSGEGTDTQYF. The DNA of the CDR3 is TGCGCCAGCAGCTTTAGCAGCGGGGAGGGGACAGATACGCAGTATTTT.

The V and J genes are TRBV27 and TRBJ1-1; D may be TRBD1 (5 bases). Germline V gene lookup returns CDR1 MNHEY and CDR2 SMNVEV (reference sequence). This CDR3 spans 13 amino acids. The V end was cut by 2 bases, the J end by 4 bases, with 8 bases between. CDR3 nucleotides: TGTGCCAGCAGTTTACGGGGGAGCACTGAAGCTTTCTTT. This codes for CASSLRGSTEAFF.

This sequence joins TRBV7-8 and TRBJ1-2; TRBD1 agrees at 8 bases. The CDR3 loop spans 16 amino acids. Per the germline V gene, CDR1 is SGHVS and CDR2 is FQNEAQ. J lost 4 bases, V lost 5 bases, and 12 bases had no gene match. The CDR3 nucleotides are TGTGCCAGCAGCACCGAGGGACAGGAGAAAACCTATGGCTACACCTTC. Encoded protein: CASSTEGQEKTYGYTF. The whole variable domain, remainder taken from reference TRBV7-8 and TRBJ1-2, is GAGVSQSPRYKVAKRGQDVALRCDPISGHVSLFWYQQALGQGPEFLTYFQNEAQLDKSGLPSDRFFAERPEGSVSTLKIQRTQQEDSAVYLCASSTEGQEKTYGYTFGSGTRLTVV.

This rearrangement joins TRBV5-4 to TRBJ2-3; 7 bases are shared with TRBD1. This CDR3 comprises 15 residues. After removal of 3 bases from V and 4 bases from J, the junction contained 8 bases not matched to a gene. CDR1 is SGHNT, CDR2 YYREEE, per germline (reference sequence). CDR3 region: CASSSWGTEADTQYF. Here the CDR3 DNA reads TGTGCCAGCAGCTCCTGGGGGACAGAGGCAGATACGCAGTATTTT.

The chain recombines TRBV4-2 with TRBJ2-7; 8 nucleotides align to TRBD1. The germline V gene has CDR1 LGHNA and CDR2 YNFKEQ. With V trimmed by 5 bases and J by 3 bases, 3 bases remained unmatched. The CDR3 spans 13 residues. CDR3 nucleotide sequence: TGTGCCAGCAGCGCGGACAGGGACTACGAGCAGTACTTC. Its protein is CASSADRDYEQYF.

The CDR3 sequence is CASSERVVKNTEAFF. Here the CDR3 DNA reads TGTGCCAGCAGTGAAAGAGTTGTTAAGAACACTGAAGCTTTCTTT. The chain combines TRBV2 with TRBJ1-1, with D unclear. The CDR3 contains 15 residues. V lost 2 bases and J lost 1, with 11 bases in between. Per germline, CDR1 SNHLY and CDR2 FYNNEI.

The chain links TRBV25-1 to TRBJ2-3; 10 bases are a match to TRBD1. V dropped 5 bases and J dropped 4; count of bases not matched to a gene: 3. CDR1 is MGHDK and CDR2 is SYGVNS in the germline V gene. The CDR3 spans 14 residues. Written as DNA, the CDR3 is TGTGCCAGCAGTTGGGACAGGGGCCCAGATACGCAGTATTTT. Translation: CASSWDRGPDTQYF.

This sequence joins TRBV7-7 and TRBJ2-5; 8 positions match TRBD2. The CDR3 runs to 16 residues. V shed 1 base, J shed 5 bases, and the junction held 9 bases outside the gene matches. Germline V gene sequence: CDR1 SSHAT, CDR2 FNYEAQ (reference sequence). The CDR3 region has the DNA TGTGCCAGCAGCTTAGAGCTCGGGGGGGCTTGGGAGACCCAGTACTTC. Translation: CASSLELGGAWETQYF.

This chain uses TRBV6-5 with TRBJ1-1; 7 bases align to TRBD1. CDR3 length equals 14 residues. Germline CDR1 MNHEY, CDR2 SVGAGI. Unmatched junction bases numbered 5, after V lost 6 bases and J lost 1 base. The CDR3 here is CASSDRVGNTEAFF. The CDR3 bases are TGTGCCAGCAGCGACAGGGTCGGGAACACTGAAGCTTTCTTT.

This clone was seen repeatedly, ten times or more. The genes are TRBV6-4 and TRBJ2-2; the D is unclear. The CDR3 spans 16 residues. From germline, CDR1 is MRHNA and CDR2 SNTAGT. Trimming cost V 0 bases and J 2 bases, with 10 bases left between them. The CDR3 sequence is CASSDSGSENTGELFF. As DNA, the CDR3 is TGTGCCAGCAGTGACTCCGGCAGCGAAAACACCGGGGAGCTGTTTTTT.

The chain employs TRBV27 and TRBJ2-2; a possible D gene is TRBD1 (6 bases). Germline V gene lookup returns CDR1 MNHEY and CDR2 SMNVEV (reference sequence). V was cut by 1 base and J by 4 bases, with 16 bases left in between. This CDR3 contains 17 residues. The CDR3 reads CASSLFSGQSATGELFF. CDR3 in DNA: TGTGCCAGCAGTTTATTCTCCGGACAGTCCGCCACCGGGGAGCTGTTTTTT.

The V gene is TRBV27, the J gene TRBJ1-2; TRBD1 might be the D (6 bases). Germline V gives CDR1 MNHEY, CDR2 SMNVEV (reference sequence). This CDR3 has 12 amino acids. Trimming pared 6 bases from V and 7 bases from J, leaving 12 bases between. CDR3 bases: TGTGCCAGCAGAGCAGGGGTTAGTGGCTACACCTTC. It yields the protein CASRAGVSGYTF.